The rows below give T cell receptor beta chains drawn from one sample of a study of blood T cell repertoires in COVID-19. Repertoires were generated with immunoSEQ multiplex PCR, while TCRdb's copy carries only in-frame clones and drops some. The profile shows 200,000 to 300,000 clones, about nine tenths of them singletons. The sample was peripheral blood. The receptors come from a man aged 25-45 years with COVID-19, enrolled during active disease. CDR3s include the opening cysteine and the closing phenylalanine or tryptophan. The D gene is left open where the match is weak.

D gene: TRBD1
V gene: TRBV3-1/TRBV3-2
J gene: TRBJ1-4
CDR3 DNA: TGTGCCAGCAGCCAAGTCGGGACAGGGGTGCTCGGAAAACTGTTTTTT
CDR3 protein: CASSQVGTGVLGKLFF

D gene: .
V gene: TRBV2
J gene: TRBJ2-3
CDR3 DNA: TGTGCCAGCAGTGACGTTCAGCAGGGCGCTACAGATACGCAGTATTTT
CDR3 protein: CASSDVQQGATDTQYF

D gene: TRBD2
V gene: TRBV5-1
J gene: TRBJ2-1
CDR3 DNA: TGCGCCAGCAGCTTGTCAATTCTTGGTAGCGGGGGGGTCATTGAGCAGTTCTTC
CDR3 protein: CASSLSILGSGGVIEQFF

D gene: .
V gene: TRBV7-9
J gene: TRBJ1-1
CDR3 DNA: TGTGCCAGCAGCCACGAAGCTCGCAACACTGAAGCTTTCTTT
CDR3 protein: CASSHEARNTEAFF

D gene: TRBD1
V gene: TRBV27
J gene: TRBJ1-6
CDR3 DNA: TGTGCCAGCAGTTTAGAGCGACAGGGAGGCTCACCCCTCCACTTT
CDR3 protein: CASSLERQGGSPLHF

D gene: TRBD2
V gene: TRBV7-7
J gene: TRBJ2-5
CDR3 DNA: TGTGCCAGCAGCTCCGGGAGCGGGGGCCTAAGGGGCCAAGAGACCCAGTACTTC
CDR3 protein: CASSSGSGGLRGQETQYF

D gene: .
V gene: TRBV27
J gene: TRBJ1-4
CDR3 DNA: TGTGCCAGCACCCCCCTCGGAGGGAATGAAAAACTGTTTTTT
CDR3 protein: CASTPLGGNEKLFF

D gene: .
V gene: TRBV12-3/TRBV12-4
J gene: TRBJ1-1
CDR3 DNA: TGTGCCAGCACCCCCCCAGGGGCGGTTGAAGCTTTCTTT
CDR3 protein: CASTPPGAVEAFF

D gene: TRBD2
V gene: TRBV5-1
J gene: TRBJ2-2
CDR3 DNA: TGCGCCAGCAGCTTGGTAACTAGCGGAACGACCGGGGAGCTGTTTTTT
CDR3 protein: CASSLVTSGTTGELFF

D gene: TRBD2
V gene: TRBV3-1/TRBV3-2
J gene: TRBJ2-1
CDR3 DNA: TGTGCCAGCAGCCAAGCGGCGGGGGGGTACAATGAGCAGTTCTTC
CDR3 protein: CASSQAAGGYNEQFF

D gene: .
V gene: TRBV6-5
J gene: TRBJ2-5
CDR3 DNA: TGTGCCAGCAGTTACTCCGACGGGTCGCGGACCCAGTACTTC
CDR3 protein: CASSYSDGSRTQYF

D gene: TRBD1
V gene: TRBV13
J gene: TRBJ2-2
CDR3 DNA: TGTGCCAGCATAGCAGAGCAGGGGGCGCTTGGGGAGCTGTTTTTT
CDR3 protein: CASIAEQGALGELFF

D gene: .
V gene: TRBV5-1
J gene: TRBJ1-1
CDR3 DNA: TGCGCCAGCAGCGACCAGGGGACGGCCACTGAAGCTTTCTTT
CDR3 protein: CASSDQGTATEAFF

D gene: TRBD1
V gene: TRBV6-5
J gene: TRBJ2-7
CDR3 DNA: TGTGCCAGCAGTTACGGGACAGATTCCTACGAGCAGTACTTC
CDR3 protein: CASSYGTDSYEQYF

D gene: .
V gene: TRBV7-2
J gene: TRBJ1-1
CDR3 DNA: TGTGCCAGCAGCTTGCTCGAAGGGAGGGAAGCTTTCTTT
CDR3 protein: CASSLLEGREAFF

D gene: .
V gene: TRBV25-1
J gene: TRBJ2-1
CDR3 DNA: TGTGCCAGCAGTGAATTCGGAGGTGGTGAGCAGTTCTTC
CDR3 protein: CASSEFGGGEQFF

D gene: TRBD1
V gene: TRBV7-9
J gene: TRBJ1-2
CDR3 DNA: TGTGCCAGCAGCCCCGGACAGGGATACTATGGCTACACCTTC
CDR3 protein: CASSPGQGYYGYTF

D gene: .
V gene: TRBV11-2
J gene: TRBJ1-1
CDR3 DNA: TGTGCCAGCAGCTTAGTGGGGGCGGCGAACACTGAAGCTTTCTTT
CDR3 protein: CASSLVGAANTEAFF